Listed below are T cell receptor beta chains from one sample, sequenced in a study of CD8+CD57+ T cells in acquired aplastic anemia. TCRdb fed the reads into MiXCR, producing one record per CDR3 protein. The sample has about 190,000 distinct CDR3 sequences; around half are singletons. Sequenced input: sorted CD4+, CD8+, or CD8+CD57+ T cells (not recorded which) from PBMCs. Source of these receptors: a human donor with aplastic anemia. CDR3s include the opening cysteine and the closing phenylalanine or tryptophan. The order of the fields is CDR3 protein, CDR3 DNA, clone size, D gene, V gene, J gene. D genes are given only for firm matches. A clone size is listed for some rows: how often the clone was seen (once, few, many), or a class if it is expanded.

CDR3 protein: CASRPTGIETQYF; CDR3 DNA: TGTGCCAGCAGGCCGACAGGGATCGAGACCCAGTACTTC; clone size: NA; D gene: TRBD1; V gene: TRBV6-1; J gene: TRBJ2-5
CDR3 protein: CASSRQGYGYTF; CDR3 DNA: TGTGCCAGTAGTAGGCAGGGCTATGGCTACACCTTC; clone size: many; D gene: NA; V gene: TRBV19; J gene: TRBJ1-2
CDR3 protein: CASSLLGYGSPLHF; CDR3 DNA: TGTGCCAGCAGCTTACTAGGGTATGGCTCACCCCTCCACTTT; clone size: NA; D gene: NA; V gene: TRBV7-2; J gene: TRBJ1-6
CDR3 protein: CASKEERDPYEQYF; CDR3 DNA: TGTGCCAGCAAGGAGGAAAGAGACCCCTACGAGCAGTACTTC; clone size: NA; D gene: NA; V gene: TRBV9; J gene: TRBJ2-7
CDR3 protein: CASSQRSADEQFF; CDR3 DNA: TGTGCCAGCAGCCAGAGATCCGCGGATGAGCAGTTCTTC; clone size: many; D gene: NA; V gene: TRBV11-1; J gene: TRBJ2-1
CDR3 protein: CSARAMGTGDSPLHF; CDR3 DNA: TGCAGTGCTAGGGCGATGGGGACAGGGGATTCACCCCTCCACTTT; clone size: NA; D gene: TRBD1; V gene: TRBV20-1; J gene: TRBJ1-6
CDR3 protein: CASSLPGLAGSADTQYF; CDR3 DNA: TGTGCCAGCAGCCTGCCGGGACTAGCGGGATCCGCGGATACGCAGTATTTT; clone size: NA; D gene: TRBD2; V gene: TRBV12-3/TRBV12-4; J gene: TRBJ2-3
CDR3 protein: CASSLQLVEQYF; CDR3 DNA: TGTGCCAGCAGCTTACAGTTAGTCGAGCAGTACTTC; clone size: many; D gene: NA; V gene: TRBV7-2; J gene: TRBJ2-7
CDR3 protein: CASSPLGAGNQPQHF; CDR3 DNA: TGTGCCAGTAGTCCTTTGGGGGCGGGCAATCAGCCCCAGCATTTT; clone size: many; D gene: NA; V gene: TRBV19; J gene: TRBJ1-5
CDR3 protein: CASSFGSATNTEAFF; CDR3 DNA: TGTGCCAGCAGCTTCGGTTCGGCGACGAACACTGAAGCTTTCTTT; clone size: NA; D gene: NA; V gene: TRBV7-2; J gene: TRBJ1-1
CDR3 protein: CATTQGANTEAFF; CDR3 DNA: TGTGCCACCACACAGGGGGCGAACACTGAAGCTTTCTTT; clone size: few; D gene: TRBD1; V gene: TRBV2; J gene: TRBJ1-1
CDR3 protein: CSARALAGALLYNEQFF; CDR3 DNA: TGCAGCGCCCGTGCGTTAGCGGGAGCCCTCTTGTACAATGAGCAGTTCTTC; clone size: NA; D gene: TRBD2; V gene: TRBV29-1; J gene: TRBJ2-1
CDR3 protein: CASQPGGAYEQYF; CDR3 DNA: TGTGCCAGCCAACCAGGGGGGGCCTACGAGCAGTACTTC; clone size: few; D gene: NA; V gene: TRBV19; J gene: TRBJ2-7
CDR3 protein: CASSEWGQGEKLFF; CDR3 DNA: TGTGCCAGCAGTGAGTGGGGTCAGGGAGAAAAACTGTTTTTT; clone size: NA; D gene: NA; V gene: TRBV25-1; J gene: TRBJ1-4
CDR3 protein: CASTSGRATDTQYF; CDR3 DNA: TGTGCCAGTACTAGCGGGAGAGCGACAGATACGCAGTATTTT; clone size: many; D gene: TRBD2; V gene: TRBV6-1; J gene: TRBJ2-3
CDR3 protein: CAIGSEPSSGNTIYF; CDR3 DNA: TGTGCCATCGGAAGCGAACCCAGCTCTGGAAACACCATATATTTT; clone size: few; D gene: NA; V gene: TRBV10-3; J gene: TRBJ1-3
CDR3 protein: CAISDREEQYF; CDR3 DNA: TGTGCCATCAGTGACCGAGAAGAGCAGTACTTC; clone size: NA; D gene: NA; V gene: TRBV10-3; J gene: TRBJ2-7
CDR3 protein: CASSWGDTAYEQYF; CDR3 DNA: TGTGCCAGCAGTTGGGGGGACACAGCCTACGAGCAGTACTTC; clone size: many; D gene: NA; V gene: TRBV12-3/TRBV12-4; J gene: TRBJ2-7
CDR3 protein: CASSLYALAGAPEQYF; CDR3 DNA: TGTGCCAGCAGTTTATATGCTCTAGCGGGAGCCCCCGAGCAGTACTTC; clone size: few; D gene: TRBD2; V gene: TRBV27; J gene: TRBJ2-7
CDR3 protein: CASSEYGGVYEQYF; CDR3 DNA: TGTGCCAGCAGTGAATACGGAGGGGTCTACGAGCAGTACTTC; clone size: NA; D gene: NA; V gene: TRBV2; J gene: TRBJ2-7
CDR3 protein: CASSQEFLLLQPQHF; CDR3 DNA: TGCGCCAGCAGCCAAGAGTTCTTGCTGTTGCAGCCCCAGCATTTT; clone size: NA; D gene: NA; V gene: TRBV4-1; J gene: TRBJ1-5
CDR3 protein: CATSDLDNLAFF; CDR3 DNA: TGTGCCACCAGTGATTTGGACAATTTAGCTTTCTTT; clone size: NA; D gene: NA; V gene: TRBV24-1; J gene: TRBJ1-1
CDR3 protein: CSVEARDGYTF; CDR3 DNA: TGCAGCGTTGAAGCTAGGGATGGCTACACCTTC; clone size: NA; D gene: NA; V gene: TRBV29-1; J gene: TRBJ1-2
CDR3 protein: CSASATGTGEQYF; CDR3 DNA: TGCAGTGCTAGTGCTACCGGGACAGGGGAGCAGTACTTC; clone size: many; D gene: TRBD1; V gene: TRBV20-1; J gene: TRBJ2-7
CDR3 protein: CATSKGQESYEQYF; CDR3 DNA: TGTGCCACCAGTAAGGGACAGGAGTCCTACGAGCAGTACTTC; clone size: many; D gene: TRBD1; V gene: TRBV24-1; J gene: TRBJ2-7
CDR3 protein: CASSGDRVGNEQFF; CDR3 DNA: TGCGCCAGCAGCGGTGACAGGGTGGGTAATGAGCAGTTCTTC; clone size: NA; D gene: TRBD1; V gene: TRBV10-1; J gene: TRBJ2-1
CDR3 protein: CASNKRPSEGYEQYF; CDR3 DNA: TGTGCCAGCAACAAACGACCCAGCGAAGGATACGAGCAGTACTTC; clone size: many; D gene: NA; V gene: TRBV6-1; J gene: TRBJ2-7
CDR3 protein: CSVPHQGGNSGEAFF; CDR3 DNA: TGCAGTGTCCCTCACCAGGGGGGGAACAGTGGTGAAGCTTTCTTT; clone size: NA; D gene: TRBD1; V gene: TRBV20-1; J gene: TRBJ1-1
CDR3 protein: CASLQARGTEAFF; CDR3 DNA: TGTGCCAGCCTCCAAGCAAGGGGCACTGAAGCTTTCTTT; clone size: many; D gene: NA; V gene: TRBV7-2; J gene: TRBJ1-1
CDR3 protein: CSEGEQYF; CDR3 DNA: TGCAGTGAGGGCGAGCAGTACTTC; clone size: NA; D gene: NA; V gene: TRBV20-1; J gene: TRBJ2-7
CDR3 protein: CSAASQAKNTGELFF; CDR3 DNA: TGCAGTGCCGCAAGCCAGGCAAAGAACACCGGGGAGCTGTTTTTT; clone size: many; D gene: NA; V gene: TRBV20-1; J gene: TRBJ2-2
CDR3 protein: CASSAGTTDTQYF; CDR3 DNA: TGTGCCTCTTCAGCGGGAACAACAGATACGCAGTATTTT; clone size: few; D gene: TRBD2; V gene: TRBV30; J gene: TRBJ2-3